The 32 T cell receptor beta chains listed next were all sequenced from one sample in a study of T cells in Graves' hyperthyroidism and ophthalmopathy (dated 2019 in TCRdb). The protocol used for the library was multiplex PCR. The run used an Illumina HiSeq 2000. Amplification of TCR beta CDR3 regions was carried out from RNA transcripts. The first round of RT-PCR for the TCR CDR3 was performed with the HTBI primer set and the Qiagen OneStep RT-PCR kit. TCRdb itself trimmed the public reads at Q25 with fastp, ran MiXCR and retained productive beta chains. Every entry covers one CDR3 protein and lists the most common genes and DNA from its rows. The table for this sample lists 550,000 to 850,000 distinct CDR3 sequences; under 20% of them were counted only once. The top ten clonotypes cover roughly 17% of the sample. Sequencing was done on a sample of blood. These receptors were taken from a woman in her forties or fifties with Graves' hyperthyroidism that later progressed to Graves' ophthalmopathy.

This rearrangement joins TRBV4-2 to TRBJ1-2; TRBD1 matches at 7 bases. Germline V gives CDR1 LGHNA, CDR2 YNFKEQ. The CDR3 runs 13 residues. With 4 bases clipped from V and 4 bases from J, the junction kept 3 bases outside the gene matches. The DNA for the CDR3 is TGTGCCAGCAGCCCTGGGGACAGCTATGGCTACACCTTC. It specifies CASSPGDSYGYTF.

The V call is TRBV27, the J call TRBJ1-1, with 8 bases identical to TRBD1. The CDR3 is made up of 16 amino acids. V was pared by 0 bases and J by 4 bases, with 7 bases of the junction left unmatched. From germline, CDR1 is MNHEY and CDR2 SMNVEV (reference sequence). The CDR3 region is CASSLSSGGSGTEAFF. In DNA, the CDR3 is TGTGCCAGCAGTTTATCTTCAGGGGGCTCGGGCACTGAAGCTTTCTTT.

This clonotype was recorded at least ten times. The rearrangement uses TRBV20-1 and TRBJ1-1; weak D call: TRBD1 (6 bases). Germline V CDR1 and CDR2: DFQATT, SNEGSKA (reference sequence). The CDR3 has 15 amino acids. The V end lost 0 bases, the J end lost 1 base, and 12 bases lay between the germline ends. The CDR3 DNA follows: TGCAGTGCTAGAGATTGGCGGGGGCGGAACACTGAAGCTTTCTTT. Translation gives CSARDWRGRNTEAFF.

This clonotype was observed at least ten times. The genes are TRBV6-1 and TRBJ1-1; D gene uncertain. The CDR3 is 15 residues long. The germline gives CDR1 MNHNS, CDR2 SASEGT. The V end lost 6 bases, the J end lost 1 base, and 15 bases lay between the germline ends. This chain's CDR3 is CASSPPGLENTEAFF. CDR3 bases: TGTGCCAGCAGCCCACCGGGGTTGGAGAACACTGAAGCTTTCTTT.

As to this clonotype: This clone may be a read error of a much larger clone one base away. V is TRBV11-2 and J is TRBJ1-1; tentative D call: TRBD1 (5 bases). The CDR3 has 15 residues. Germline CDR1 and CDR2: SGHAT and FQNNGV. V was shortened by 0 bases and J by 3 bases, with 11 bases between the two germline ends. CDR3 in amino acids: CASSLDPRRDTEAFF. CDR3 sequence (DNA): TGTGCCAGCAGCTTAGATCCCCGCAGGGACACTGAAGCTTTCTTT.

This clonotype was seen only a few times. V and J are TRBV11-2 and TRBJ1-1; unclear D gene. The V gene's germline CDR1 is SGHAT and CDR2 FQNNGV. The CDR3 runs to 13 residues. V lost 2 bases to trimming and J lost 5 bases, with 9 bases between them. The CDR3 region is CASSLISVTEAFF. The CDR3 DNA reads as TGTGCCAGCAGCTTAATTTCAGTGACTGAAGCTTTCTTT.

The V call is TRBV5-5, the J call TRBJ1-6, with no clear D. The CDR3 is 15 residues long. Trimming shortened V by 0 bases and J by 10 bases, and 14 bases separated the two germline ends. The germline V gene encodes CDR1 SGHKS and CDR2 YYEKEE (reference sequence). CDR3 coding DNA: TGTGCCAGCAGCTTGGACCCCCGGGTCGGGTCACCCCTCCACTTT. This codes for CASSLDPRVGSPLHF.

The chain recombines TRBV2 with TRBJ1-2; D not resolved. V was pared by 5 bases and J by 5 bases, with 12 bases between. The CDR3 spans 13 residues. In germline, CDR1 is SNHLY, CDR2 FYNNEI. DNA of the CDR3: TGTGCCAGCAGTCTTTCAAGGATTTATGGCTACACCTTC. It codes for CASSLSRIYGYTF. The complete variable domain, with remaining parts taken from reference TRBV2 and TRBJ1-2, reads EPEVTQTPSHQVTQMGQEVILRCVPISNHLYFYWYRQILGQKVEFLVSFYNNEISEKSEIFDDQFSVERPDGSNFTLKIRSTKLEDSAMYFCASSLSRIYGYTFGSGTRLTVV.

This clonotype was seen more than once but under ten times. The J gene is TRBJ2-1, the V gene TRBV10-3; 7 bases are a match to TRBD1. Germline lookup yields CDR1 ENHRY and CDR2 SYGVKD. V shed 4 bases and J 0 bases; nucleotides not matched to a gene: 6. CDR3 length equals 16 residues. This CDR3 reads CAISGTGALSYNEQFF. For the CDR3, the DNA is TGTGCCATCAGTGGGACAGGCGCACTCTCCTACAATGAGCAGTTCTTC.

The V and J genes are TRBV27 and TRBJ1-1; D may be TRBD1 (6 bases). The CDR3 runs 16 residues. V gave up 6 bases and J gave up 2 bases, with 19 bases separating them. Germline values: CDR1 MNHEY, CDR2 SMNVEV (reference sequence). The CDR3 nucleotides read TGTGCCAGCAGCCACCGACGGGGGGCCCTTAACACTGAAGCTTTCTTT. Its translation is CASSHRRGALNTEAFF.

This clonotype was detected many times. V is TRBV12-3 or TRBV12-4 and J is TRBJ2-5; tentative D call: TRBD2 (6 bases). The ends were cut back, 5 bases at V and 3 bases at J, with 10 bases in the middle. CDR3 length: 13 residues. In nucleotides, the CDR3 is TGTGCCAGCAGTACCCCTAGCGAAGAGACCCAGTACTTC. Translation gives CASSTPSEETQYF.

The chain uses TRBV5-1 and TRBJ2-5; D possibly corresponds to TRBD1 (5 bases). The CDR3 spans 15 residues. Germline V gene lookup returns CDR1 SGHRS and CDR2 YFSETQ. Between the trimmed V and J ends, which lost 1 base and 4 bases, there was a span of 14 bases. CDR3 DNA: TGCGCCAGCAGCTTGTTAGCCAGGGCCGGAGAGACCCAGTACTTC. It encodes CASSLLARAGETQYF.

In its sample, this clonotype was seen many times. V and J are TRBV5-5 and TRBJ1-5; TRBD1 matches 9 bases. This CDR3 has 16 amino acids. J lost 7 bases, V lost 3 bases, and 11 bases had no gene match. Germline CDR1 reads SGHKS; CDR2 reads YYEKEE (reference sequence). DNA for the CDR3: TGTGCCAGCAGCTCTATCCGGACAGGGGTCGGGCAGCCCCAGCATTTT. It encodes CASSSIRTGVGQPQHF. The whole variable domain, remainder taken from reference TRBV5-5 and TRBJ1-5, is DAGVTQSPTHLIKTRGQQVTLRCSPISGHKSVSWYQQVLGQGPQFIFQYYEKEERGRGNFPDRFSARQFPNYSSELNVNALLLGDSALYLCASSSIRTGVGQPQHFGDGTRLSIL.

V and J are TRBV7-9 and TRBJ1-2; 7 bases map to TRBD1. This CDR3 comprises 16 residues. Germline V lookup: CDR1 SEHNR, CDR2 FQNEAQ (reference sequence). J lost 2 bases, V lost 5 bases, and 11 bases had no gene match. The CDR3 loop reads CASSERQGPLNYGYTF. The CDR3 bases are TGTGCCAGCAGCGAACGACAGGGCCCCTTAAACTATGGCTACACCTTC.

The genes are TRBV12-3 or TRBV12-4 and TRBJ1-2; possible D gene TRBD1, 6 bases. The V end lost 6 bases, the J end lost 8 bases, and 10 bases lay between the germline ends. This CDR3 has 11 residues. In DNA, the CDR3 is TGTGCCAGCAGAAACAGGGACGGCTACACCTTC. It specifies CASRNRDGYTF.

This clonotype has ten or more counts. The chain combines TRBV5-1 with TRBJ1-2, with TRBD1 matching over 9 bases. The CDR3 consists of 15 residues. V trimming: 4 bases; J trimming: 4 bases; junction bases outside the gene matches: 8. Germline V CDR1 and CDR2: SGHRS, YFSETQ. The CDR3, as DNA: TGCGCCAGCAGCAGCCGACAGGGGGTTGGCTATGGCTACACCTTC. Protein product: CASSSRQGVGYGYTF.

The chain is built from TRBV5-4 and TRBJ1-1; D is unresolved. This CDR3 has 12 amino acids. CDR1 SGHNT and CDR2 YYREEE come from the germline V gene (reference sequence). The V end lost 2 bases, the J end lost 8 bases, and 10 bases lay between the germline ends. CDR3 residues: CASSFETGEAFF. The CDR3 bases are TGTGCCAGCAGCTTTGAGACGGGAGAAGCTTTCTTT. Looking up the rest from reference TRBV5-4 and TRBJ1-1 gives the full variable domain: ETGVTQSPTHLIKTRGQQVTLRCSSQSGHNTVSWYQQALGQGPQFIFQYYREEENGRGNFPPRFSGLQFPNYSSELNVNALELDDSALYLCASSFETGEAFFGQGTRLTVV.

A few counts support this clonotype. Here the CDR3 reads CASSLGYSTGDYGYTF. The CDR3, as DNA: TGCGCCAGCAGCTTGGGATACTCGACAGGGGACTATGGCTACACCTTC. The V gene is TRBV5-1, the J gene TRBJ1-2; TRBD1 matches 8 bases. Trimming at V came to 0 bases and at J to 3 bases, leaving 7 bases not matched to a gene. Per germline, CDR1 SGHRS and CDR2 YFSETQ. This CDR3 region has 16 residues.

This clonotype was counted between two and nine times. The V gene is TRBV29-1, the J gene TRBJ2-6, with TRBD1 as a possible D gene (5 bases). The CDR3 length is 15 residues. Trimming removed 3 bases from V and 2 bases from J, with 11 bases in between. Germline CDR1 is SQVTM and CDR2 is ANQGSEA. In DNA form, the CDR3 reads TGCAGCGTTGAGGCAGGGTCCACTGGGGCCAACGTCCTGACTTTC. Its translation: CSVEAGSTGANVLTF.

This clonotype was observed many times. This rearrangement joins TRBV5-1 to TRBJ1-2; TRBD1 agrees at 8 bases. Unmatched junction bases numbered 9, after V lost 0 bases and J lost 5 bases. CDR1 SGHRS and CDR2 YFSETQ come from the germline V gene. The CDR3 length is 16 residues. The CDR3 is CASSLAPQGARYGYTF. DNA for the CDR3: TGCGCCAGCAGCTTGGCCCCTCAGGGGGCTAGGTATGGCTACACCTTC.

The chain uses TRBV6-5 and TRBJ1-5; the D gene is possibly TRBD1 (5 bases). Looked up from germline, CDR1 is MNHEY and CDR2 is SVGAGI. V was pared by 0 bases and J by 0 bases, with 9 bases between. This CDR3 has 16 residues. CDR3 in DNA: TGTGCCAGCAGTTACTCTCCAGACAGTAGCAATCAGCCCCAGCATTTT. Translation: CASSYSPDSSNQPQHF.

This clonotype was counted at least ten times. The chain has TRBV27 and TRBJ1-1, with TRBD1 identical over 9 bases. The CDR3 extends over 14 amino acids. Trimming removed 7 bases from V and 0 bases from J; junction bases left unmatched: 3. CDR1 is MNHEY, CDR2 SMNVEV, per germline (reference sequence). CDR3 coding DNA: TGTGCCAGCAACGGACAGGGGATGAACACTGAAGCTTTCTTT. Amino acid sequence: CASNGQGMNTEAFF.

Ten or more counts support this clonotype. The chain is built from TRBV6-1 and TRBJ1-2; 8 bases agree with TRBD1. V dropped 8 bases and J dropped 6; count of bases not matched to a gene: 17. There are 16 residues in the CDR3. Per germline, CDR1 MNHNS and CDR2 SASEGT. As DNA, the CDR3 is TGTGCCAGCGGGAGGACAGGGTGGGCCAACTATGATGGCTACACCTTC. Protein sequence: CASGRTGWANYDGYTF.

The gene calls are TRBV29-1 and TRBJ1-1; weak D call: TRBD1 (6 bases). This CDR3 is 13 amino acids long. CDR1 SQVTM and CDR2 ANQGSEA come from the germline V gene. The germline V and J ends were trimmed by 7 bases and 11 bases, with 23 bases remaining between them. CDR3 region: CSGRDVVQGEAFF. DNA of the CDR3: TGCAGCGGCCGTGATGTGGTACAGGGCGAGGCTTTCTTT.

This clonotype occurred once. This may come from a read error, since a much larger clone is one base off. V and J are TRBV6-1 and TRBJ2-5; tentatively, D is TRBD1 or TRBD2 (5 bases each). CDR3 length: 15 amino acids. CDR1 is MNHNS, CDR2 SASEGT, per germline. CDR3 nucleotide sequence: TGTGCCGGCAGCCACCGGGACCCGGGACAAGAGACCCAGTACTTC. Protein product: CAGSHRDPGQETQYF.

This sequence joins TRBV27 and TRBJ2-3; possibly TRBD1 for D (6 bases). This CDR3 comprises 15 residues. Germline V gene data show CDR1 as MNHEY and CDR2 as SMNVEV (reference sequence). V was shortened by 6 bases and J by 1 base, with 14 bases between the two germline ends. Here the CDR3 DNA reads TGTGCCAGCAGAAACCTACAGGGAGGCACAGATACGCAGTATTTT. It encodes CASRNLQGGTDTQYF.

The chain couples TRBV6-1 to TRBJ2-3; D remains unclear. V gave up 8 bases and J gave up 3 bases, with 12 bases separating them. The CDR3 runs 13 residues. Germline loops: CDR1 MNHNS, CDR2 SASEGT. CDR3 sequence (DNA): TGTGCCAGCTCGAAAGAATGGACAGATACGCAGTATTTT. This translates into CASSKEWTDTQYF.

This clonotype was observed a single time. A read error may account for a junction end that differs from germline. CDR3 DNA: TGCGCCAGCAGCGGAGGGCTAGCGAGCTCCTACAATGAGCAGTCCTTC. This translates into CASSGGLASSYNEQSF. This sequence joins TRBV5-1 and TRBJ2-1; perhaps TRBD2 as D (6 bases). The CDR3 length is 16 residues. CDR1 SGHRS and CDR2 YFSETQ come from the germline V gene.

This clonotype was counted only a few times. This chain's CDR3 is CASRRVSEAFF. CDR3 nucleotides: TGTGCCAGCAGGAGGGTTTCTGAAGCTTTCTTT. The chain joins TRBV12-3 or TRBV12-4 to TRBJ1-1; D gene unclear. This CDR3 has 11 residues. The germline V and J ends were trimmed by 6 bases and 6 bases, with 8 bases remaining between them.

J is TRBJ1-5 and V is TRBV4-1; possibly TRBD1 for D (5 bases). The CDR3 length is 13 residues. Germline values: CDR1 MGHRA, CDR2 YSYEKL. V was pared by 3 bases and J by 7 bases, with 10 bases between. The CDR3 sequence: CASSQQTEQPQHF. CDR3 sequence (DNA): TGCGCCAGCAGCCAGCAGACAGAACAGCCCCAGCATTTT.

This clonotype was seen repeatedly, ten times or more. The genes are TRBV30 and TRBJ1-2; TRBD1 aligns across 7 bases. Germline assignment: CDR1 GTSNPN and CDR2 SVGIG (reference sequence). The V and J ends lost 1 base and 4 bases, in that order; junction bases with no gene match: 3. This CDR3 spans 13 amino acids. The DNA of the CDR3 is TGTGCCTGGAGTGCTCGGGACAGCTATGGCTACACCTTC. Residues: CAWSARDSYGYTF.

This clonotype appeared a few times. The chain joins TRBV19 to TRBJ2-5; 11 bases are a match to TRBD2. Germline V gene sequence: CDR1 LNHDA, CDR2 SQIVND (reference sequence). V gave up 3 bases and J gave up 1 base; unmatched junction bases: 4. The CDR3 totals 16 residues. The CDR3 spells CASSMASGGFQETQYF. CDR3 nucleotide sequence: TGTGCCAGTAGTATGGCTAGCGGGGGGTTCCAAGAGACCCAGTACTTC.